The 15 T cell receptor beta chains in this list originate from one sample, sequenced in a study of response to subunit inactivated influenza vaccine. TCRdb processed the RT-PCR reads anew with MiXCR; each CDR3 protein has one entry. The sample includes roughly 790,000 distinct CDR3 sequences, over 20% seen only once; the top ten take roughly 10%. The input for sequencing was PBMCs from blood, taken about 5 days after vaccination. These receptors all stem from a man between 45 and 60 years old who received an inactivated influenza vaccine.

The chain couples TRBV18 to TRBJ2-7; 14 positions agree with TRBD2. The trim removed 3 bases at V and 5 bases at J, leaving 6 bases unmatched. The CDR3 contains 16 residues. Germline V gene data show CDR1 as KGHSH and CDR2 as LQKENI. CDR3 DNA sequence: TGTGCCAGCTCACCCCCGGGACTAGCGGGAGTAGACGAGCAGTACTTC. Amino acids: CASSPPGLAGVDEQYF.

This sequence joins TRBV7-9 and TRBJ2-3, with D perhaps given as TRBD1 or TRBD2 (7 bases each). V lost 1 base to trimming and J lost 6 bases, with 20 bases between them. This CDR3 comprises 17 residues. From germline, CDR1 is SEHNR and CDR2 FQNEAQ (reference sequence). DNA of the CDR3: TGTGCCAGCAGCTTAGGGAAGACAGGGAGGGTATCCGATACGCAGTATTTT. Its translation is CASSLGKTGRVSDTQYF.

The sample holds a few counts of this clonotype. This chain links TRBV7-2 with TRBJ1-5; D remains ambiguous. Germline V CDR1 and CDR2: SGHTA, FQGNSA. Trimming left V 5 bases short and J 2 bases short, with 7 bases between. The CDR3 spans 13 residues. CDR3 loop: CASSVTGNQPQHF. In DNA form, the CDR3 reads TGTGCCAGCAGCGTGACGGGCAATCAGCCCCAGCATTTT.

The sample holds a few counts of this clonotype. The rearrangement uses TRBV15 and TRBJ2-2; 7 bases agree with TRBD2. The J segment lost 1 base and the V segment lost 1 base, leaving 0 bases of the junction unmatched. The CDR3 loop spans 15 amino acids. Germline lookup yields CDR1 LNHNV and CDR2 YYDKDF (reference sequence). CDR3 sequence (DNA): TGTGCCACCAGCAGAGCGGGAGGGAACACCGGGGAGCTGTTTTTT. Translated, it gives CATSRAGGNTGELFF.

CDR3 sequence reads: CASSYSDRTPFEQYF. In DNA form, the CDR3 reads TGTGCCAGCAGTTACTCAGACAGGACCCCTTTTGAGCAGTACTTC. V and J are TRBV6-5 and TRBJ2-7, with D maybe TRBD1 (6 bases). The ends were cut back, 0 bases at V and 7 bases at J, with 16 bases in the middle. The CDR3 contains 15 residues. Germline CDR1 and CDR2: MNHEY and SVGAGI.

CDR3 in amino acids: CASSSNDRAGANVLTF. The CDR3 coding sequence is TGTGCCAGCAGCTCAAACGACAGGGCTGGGGCCAACGTCCTGACTTTC. The rearrangement uses TRBV7-8 and TRBJ2-6, with 7 bases identical to TRBD1. Germline CDR1 reads SGHVS; CDR2 reads FQNEAQ. The junction had 5 bases not matched to a gene; V was cut back by 4 bases and J by 2 bases. The CDR3 is 16 amino acids.

This clonotype has a handful of counts. The chain combines TRBV27 with TRBJ2-2, with D uncertain. V lost 5 bases to trimming and J lost 7 bases, with 14 bases between them. This CDR3 is built from 14 residues. The V gene's germline CDR1 is MNHEY and CDR2 SMNVEV (reference sequence). For the CDR3, the DNA is TGTGCCAGCAGTACTTACGACTGGGGCGGGGAGCTGTTTTTT. Translation: CASSTYDWGGELFF.

There are a few counts of this clonotype. In DNA form, the CDR3 reads TGTGCCACCAGCAGAGAACGCTCTGGGTGGGGGACTACATCCACAGATACGCAGTATTTT. This encodes CATSRERSGWGTTSTDTQYF. The chain carries TRBV15 and TRBJ2-3; 7 positions match TRBD2. Germline V CDR1 and CDR2: LNHNV, YYDKDF (reference sequence). This CDR3 region has 20 residues. V was pared by 0 bases and J by 2 bases, with 17 bases of the junction left unmatched.

This clonotype showed up just once. This chain connects TRBV5-1 to TRBJ2-1; 8 bases are shared with TRBD2. The germline CDR1 and CDR2 sequences are SGHRS and YFSETQ. The CDR3 is made up of 18 amino acids. The junction had 10 bases not matched to a gene; V was cut back by 0 bases and J by 2 bases. The CDR3 reads CASSLAWSSGPPYNEQFF. The CDR3 DNA reads as TGCGCCAGCAGCTTGGCATGGTCTAGCGGGCCCCCCTACAATGAGCAGTTCTTC.

The chain recombines TRBV6-1 with TRBJ1-1, with D hard to call. CDR3 length: 14 residues. Germline V CDR1 and CDR2: MNHNS, SASEGT. Trimming took 1 base from V and 11 from J, leaving 17 bases between them. The CDR3 loop is CASSEGFYTSEAFF. In DNA form, the CDR3 reads TGTGCCAGCAGTGAAGGCTTTTACACCTCCGAGGCTTTCTTT.

This clonotype appeared once. Relative to the germline gene, one junction end is altered; a read error may explain this. This chain joins TRBV5-4 and TRBJ2-5, with D possibly TRBD1 on 5 matching bases. The CDR3 length is 15 residues. Germline V gene sequence: CDR1 SGHNT, CDR2 YYREEE (reference sequence). As DNA, the CDR3 is TGTGCCATCAGCCGCAGGGCCGATTACCAAGAGACCCAGTACTTC. It translates to CAISRRADYQETQYF.

This chain joins TRBV28 and TRBJ2-1, with D tentatively TRBD2 (5 bases). V was clipped by 5 bases and J by 0 bases, with 14 bases between them. The CDR3 spans 16 residues. Germline lookup yields CDR1 MDHEN and CDR2 SYDVKM. CDR3 nucleotides: TGTGCCAGCAGTGGACTTATTCCGAGCTCCTACAATGAGCAGTTCTTC. Amino acids: CASSGLIPSSYNEQFF.

J is TRBJ2-1 and V is TRBV2; 8 bases line up with TRBD2. Losses at the gene ends were 5 bases for V and 0 bases for J; bases not matched to a gene: 9. The CDR3 length is 17 residues. Germline V gene sequence: CDR1 SNHLY, CDR2 FYNNEI. The CDR3 coding sequence is TGTGCCAGCAGTTCCCACTTCAGCGGGAGCTCCTACAATGAGCAGTTCTTC. Its protein is CASSSHFSGSSYNEQFF. The complete variable domain, with remaining parts taken from reference TRBV2 and TRBJ2-1, reads EPEVTQTPSHQVTQMGQEVILRCVPISNHLYFYWYRQILGQKVEFLVSFYNNEISEKSEIFDDQFSVERPDGSNFTLKIRSTKLEDSAMYFCASSSHFSGSSYNEQFFGPGTRLTVL.

This clonotype has more than one count but fewer than ten. The chain links TRBV11-1 to TRBJ2-1; D is uncertain. This CDR3 is 16 amino acids long. Germline CDR1 SGHAT, CDR2 FQDESV (reference sequence). V gave up 5 bases and J gave up 3 bases, with 17 bases separating them. CDR3 loop: CASSVTGRLNYNEQFF. The CDR3 DNA reads TGTGCCAGCAGCGTAACTGGACGGCTGAACTACAATGAGCAGTTCTTC. Filled out from reference TRBV11-1 and TRBJ2-1, the complete variable domain reads EAEVAQSPRYKITEKSQAVAFWCDPISGHATLYWYRQILGQGPELLVQFQDESVVDDSQLPKDRFSAERLKGVDSTLKIQPAELGDSAMYLCASSVTGRLNYNEQFFGPGTRLTVL.

The chain employs TRBV4-1 and TRBJ1-5, with D maybe TRBD1 (5 bases). Germline V gene lookup returns CDR1 MGHRA and CDR2 YSYEKL. This CDR3 is 15 amino acids long. Trimming took 0 bases from V and 6 from J, leaving 12 bases between them. The CDR3 sequence is CASSQDPRVVQPQHF. The CDR3 DNA reads TGCGCCAGCAGCCAAGATCCCAGGGTAGTTCAGCCCCAGCATTTT.